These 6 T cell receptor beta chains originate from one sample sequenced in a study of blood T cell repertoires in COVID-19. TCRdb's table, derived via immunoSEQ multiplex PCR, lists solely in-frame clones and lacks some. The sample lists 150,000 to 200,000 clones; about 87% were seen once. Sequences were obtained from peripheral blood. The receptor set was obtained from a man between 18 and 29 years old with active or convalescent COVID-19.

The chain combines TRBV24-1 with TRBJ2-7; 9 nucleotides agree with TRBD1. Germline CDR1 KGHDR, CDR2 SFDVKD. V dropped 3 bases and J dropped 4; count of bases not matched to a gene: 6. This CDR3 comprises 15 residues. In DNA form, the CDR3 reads TGTGCCACCAGTGATCCCGGGACAGGGAGGTACGAGCAGTACTTC. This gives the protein CATSDPGTGRYEQYF.

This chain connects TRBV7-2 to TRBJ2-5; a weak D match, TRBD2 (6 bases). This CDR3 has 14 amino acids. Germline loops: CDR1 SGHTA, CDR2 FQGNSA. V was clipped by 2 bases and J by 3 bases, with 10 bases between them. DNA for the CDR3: TGTGCCAGCAGCTTATTTGGCGGGGAAGAGACCCAGTACTTC. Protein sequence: CASSLFGGEETQYF.

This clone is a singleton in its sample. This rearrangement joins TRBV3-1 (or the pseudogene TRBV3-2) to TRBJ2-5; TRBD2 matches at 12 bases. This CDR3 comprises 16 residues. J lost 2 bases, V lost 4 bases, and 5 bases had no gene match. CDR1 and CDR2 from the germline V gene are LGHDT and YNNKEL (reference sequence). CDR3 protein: CASSPWTSGNQETQYF. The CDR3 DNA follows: TGTGCCAGCAGCCCATGGACTAGCGGGAATCAAGAGACCCAGTACTTC.

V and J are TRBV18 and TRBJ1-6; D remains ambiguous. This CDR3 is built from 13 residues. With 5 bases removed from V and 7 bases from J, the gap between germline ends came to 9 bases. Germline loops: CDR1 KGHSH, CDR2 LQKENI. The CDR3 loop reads CASSEGRNSPLHF. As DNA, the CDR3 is TGTGCCAGCTCAGAGGGCAGGAATTCACCCCTCCACTTT.

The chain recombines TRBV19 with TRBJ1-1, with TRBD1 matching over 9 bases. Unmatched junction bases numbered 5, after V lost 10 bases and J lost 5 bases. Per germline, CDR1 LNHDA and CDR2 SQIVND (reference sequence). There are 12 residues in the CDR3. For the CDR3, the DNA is TGTGCCACAAAGACAGGGGGGACTGAAGCTTTCTTT. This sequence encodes CATKTGGTEAFF.

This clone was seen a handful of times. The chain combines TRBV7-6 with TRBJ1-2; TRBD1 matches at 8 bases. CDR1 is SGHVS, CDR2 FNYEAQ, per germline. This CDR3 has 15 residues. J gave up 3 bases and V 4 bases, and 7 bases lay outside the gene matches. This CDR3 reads CASSSRTGIHYGYTF. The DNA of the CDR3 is TGTGCCAGCAGCTCTCGGACAGGGATCCACTATGGCTACACCTTC.